This TCR beta chain appears in the sequencing data of a study of control samples from healthy donors and cancer patients. Trimming at V came to 4 bases and at J to 4 bases, leaving 5 bases not matched to a gene. This CDR3 region has 15 residues. Germline V gene sequence: CDR1 SGHRS, CDR2 YFSETQ. Assay used: immunoSEQ multiplex PCR; TCRdb lists only in-frame clones, some missing. The profile covers 100,000 to 150,000 clones, with around 92% appearing a single time and 0.58% taken by the ten largest. Sequenced material: PBMCs. The chain has TRBV5-1 and TRBJ1-1, with 12 bases identical to TRBD1. This sequence was found in a man aged 80 or over with head and neck cancer. CDR3 sequence (DNA): TGCGCCAGCAGCAAGGGACAGGGGGCTGGCACTGAAGCTTTCTTT. It specifies CASSKGQGAGTEAFF.